One and the same sample provided the 14 T cell receptor beta chains below, sequenced in a study of T cell repertoires in cytomegalovirus infection. MiXCR, applied by TCRdb to the reads, yields one record per CDR3 protein. This sample has around 440,000 distinct CDR3 sequences, with about 10% found just once. Material: PBMCs. These TCRs come from a human donor in good health (CMV status not recorded). Some clones in this sample may be carry-over from other donors' samples.

This sequence joins TRBV30 and TRBJ2-5; D is uncertain. Looked up from germline, CDR1 is GTSNPN and CDR2 is SVGIG (reference sequence). The CDR3 loop spans 12 amino acids. The ends were cut back, 3 bases at V and 1 base at J, with 6 bases in the middle. The CDR3: CAWRRTQETQYF. The CDR3 coding sequence is TGTGCCTGGAGGAGGACCCAAGAGACCCAGTACTTC.

V is TRBV9 and J is TRBJ2-1; 9 bases are a match to TRBD1. Germline-derived CDR1 and CDR2 are SGDLS and YYNGEE. With V trimmed by 4 bases and J by 6 bases, 14 bases remained unmatched. This CDR3 region has 17 residues. The CDR3 DNA follows: TGTGCCAGCAGCCCCCAGACCGGGACAGGGTATTCCAATGAGCAGTTCTTC. This translates into CASSPQTGTGYSNEQFF.

Notes on this clonotype: Because it lacks the conserved phenylalanine or tryptophan at the end, this CDR3 is likely a read error. The CDR3, as DNA: TGTGCCAGCAGTGGGCCTCAGGGGGCGGGCACTGAAGCTTTCTAT. Protein: CASSGPQGAGTEAFY. The chain joins TRBV28 to TRBJ1-1; TRBD1 matches at 8 bases. Germline V lookup: CDR1 MDHEN, CDR2 SYDVKM. V dropped 5 bases and J dropped 4; count of bases not matched to a gene: 9. The CDR3 runs 15 residues.

This clonotype came up many times. The V and J genes are TRBV7-2 and TRBJ2-2; D may correspond to TRBD1 or TRBD2 (5 bases each). The CDR3 is 13 amino acids. V was shortened by 5 bases and J by 7 bases, with 11 bases between the two germline ends. CDR1 SGHTA and CDR2 FQGNSA come from the germline V gene. The CDR3 sequence is CASSAWDGGELFF. The CDR3 DNA is TGTGCCAGCAGCGCCTGGGACGGCGGGGAGCTGTTTTTT.

There are many counts of this clonotype. The chain uses TRBV28 and TRBJ2-1; D is tentatively TRBD1 or TRBD2 (5 bases each). The CDR3 extends over 13 amino acids. Between the trimmed V and J ends, which lost 6 bases and 12 bases, there was a span of 18 bases. Germline CDR1 reads MDHEN; CDR2 reads SYDVKM. The CDR3 sequence: CASRPRDPGGQFF. CDR3 in DNA: TGTGCCAGCAGGCCCAGGGACCCCGGTGGGCAGTTCTTC. Drawing the rest from reference TRBV28 and TRBJ2-1, the complete variable domain is DVKVTQSSRYLVKRTGEKVFLECVQDMDHENMFWYRQDPGLGLRLIYFSYDVKMKEKGDIPEGYSVSREKKERFSLILESASTNQTSMYLCASRPRDPGGQFFGPGTRLTVL.

This clonotype was seen many times. The V and J genes are TRBV7-3 and TRBJ1-2; 11 positions match TRBD1. The CDR3 length is 14 residues. With 8 bases clipped from V and 7 bases from J, the junction kept 9 bases outside the gene matches. CDR1 is SGHTA and CDR2 is FQGTGA in the germline V gene. DNA of the CDR3: TGTGCCAGCGCATCAGGACAGGGGGCGAGTGGCTACACCTTC. Translating gives CASASGQGASGYTF.

This rearrangement joins TRBV5-5 to TRBJ1-1, with D perhaps matching TRBD1 (5 bases). Looked up from germline, CDR1 is SGHKS and CDR2 is YYEKEE (reference sequence). This CDR3 is built from 15 residues. V was pared by 2 bases and J by 1 base, with 12 bases between. DNA for the CDR3: TGTGCCAGCAGCTTCTATGCGGGGACGAACACTGAAGCTTTCTTT. Translation: CASSFYAGTNTEAFF.

This clonotype was observed at least ten times. The chain employs TRBV7-6 and TRBJ1-1; D not certain. Germline CDR1 SGHVS, CDR2 FNYEAQ. The CDR3 has 12 residues. V was clipped by 10 bases and J by 1 base, with 10 bases between them. The CDR3 is CATSAGNTEAFF. Here the CDR3 DNA reads TGTGCCACTTCTGCCGGGAACACTGAAGCTTTCTTT.

The chain couples TRBV28 to TRBJ2-1, with 9 positions matching TRBD2. V gave up 4 bases and J gave up 2 bases; unmatched junction bases: 6. The CDR3 sequence is 16 residues long. Germline loops: CDR1 MDHEN, CDR2 SYDVKM. CDR3 amino acids: CASSSLLAGAYNEQFF. CDR3 bases: TGTGCCAGCAGTTCGTTACTAGCGGGTGCCTACAATGAGCAGTTCTTC.

The chain has TRBV6-5 and TRBJ2-7; D is ambiguous. Between the trimmed V and J ends, which lost 10 bases and 3 bases, there was a span of 16 bases. Germline CDR1 MNHEY, CDR2 SVGAGI. CDR3 length: 13 amino acids. CDR3 nucleotides: TGTGCCACCTACACGGTTCTCGTCTACGAGCAGTACTTC. It translates to CATYTVLVYEQYF.

The chain couples TRBV28 to TRBJ2-2, with 11 bases matching TRBD1. Germline-derived CDR1 and CDR2 are MDHEN and SYDVKM. V was clipped by 5 bases and J by 6 bases; unmatched bases: 11. The CDR3 is 17 amino acids. The CDR3 nucleotides are TGTGCCAGCAGTCCCAAAGGACAGGGGGCAAGGTCCGGGGAGCTGTTTTTT. This gives the protein CASSPKGQGARSGELFF.

This clonotype turned up a few times. The V and J genes are TRBV10-3 and TRBJ1-1; 8 bases fit TRBD1. CDR1 and CDR2 from the germline V gene are ENHRY and SYGVKD. This CDR3 contains 14 residues. Losses at the gene ends were 8 bases for V and 4 bases for J; bases not matched to a gene: 9. The CDR3 nucleotides read TGTGCCATCGGACGACAGGGGATGGTCACTGAAGCTTTCTTT. It translates to CAIGRQGMVTEAFF.

This clonotype was recorded at least ten times. The chain joins TRBV7-8 to TRBJ1-3; D gene uncertain. This CDR3 has 15 residues. V was pared by 2 bases and J by 5 bases, with 13 bases between. CDR1 and CDR2 (germline): SGHVS, FQNEAQ. The CDR3 DNA reads TGTGCCAGCAGCTTATCTTCCCCAGGAAGAAACACCATATATTTT. It translates to CASSLSSPGRNTIYF.

This clonotype occurred many times. The chain recombines TRBV7-9 with TRBJ2-2; TRBD1 aligns across 9 bases. CDR1 is SEHNR and CDR2 is FQNEAQ in the germline V gene (reference sequence). The CDR3 has 15 residues. J lost 7 bases, V lost 5 bases, and 8 bases had no gene match. The CDR3 region is CASSTKDRGLGELFF. CDR3 coding DNA: TGTGCCAGCAGCACGAAGGACAGGGGACTCGGGGAGCTGTTTTTT.